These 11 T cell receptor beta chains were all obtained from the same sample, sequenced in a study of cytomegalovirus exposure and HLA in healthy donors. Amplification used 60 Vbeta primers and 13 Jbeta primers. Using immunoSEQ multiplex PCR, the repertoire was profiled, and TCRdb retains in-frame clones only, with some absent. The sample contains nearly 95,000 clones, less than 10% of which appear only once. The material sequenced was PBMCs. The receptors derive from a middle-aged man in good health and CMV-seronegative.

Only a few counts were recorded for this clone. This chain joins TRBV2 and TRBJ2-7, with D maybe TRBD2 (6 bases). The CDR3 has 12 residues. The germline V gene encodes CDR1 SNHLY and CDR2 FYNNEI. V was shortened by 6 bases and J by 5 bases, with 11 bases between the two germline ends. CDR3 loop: CASRGGGNEQYF. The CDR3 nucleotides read TGTGCCAGCAGGGGGGGTGGCAACGAGCAGTACTTC.

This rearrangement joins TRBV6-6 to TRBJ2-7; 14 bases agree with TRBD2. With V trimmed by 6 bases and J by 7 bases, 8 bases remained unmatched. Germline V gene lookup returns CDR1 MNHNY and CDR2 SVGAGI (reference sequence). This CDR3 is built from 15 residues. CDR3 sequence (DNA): TGTGCCAGCAGACTACCGACTAGCGGGGGGGCGGAGCAGTACTTC. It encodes CASRLPTSGGAEQYF.

The CDR3 region has the DNA TGTGCCAGCAGCGTAGTAGGGCTAGCCACAGATACGCAGTATTTT. It specifies CASSVVGLATDTQYF. The genes are TRBV9 and TRBJ2-3; weak D call: TRBD2 (5 bases). Germline V gives CDR1 SGDLS, CDR2 YYNGEE. This CDR3 spans 15 amino acids. Trimming took 0 bases from V and 2 from J, leaving 10 bases between them.

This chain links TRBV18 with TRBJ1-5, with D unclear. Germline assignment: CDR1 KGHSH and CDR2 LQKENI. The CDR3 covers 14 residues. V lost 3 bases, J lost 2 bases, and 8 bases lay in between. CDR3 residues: CASSPGGGNQPQHF. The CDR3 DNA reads TGTGCCAGCTCACCCGGAGGAGGCAATCAGCCCCAGCATTTT.

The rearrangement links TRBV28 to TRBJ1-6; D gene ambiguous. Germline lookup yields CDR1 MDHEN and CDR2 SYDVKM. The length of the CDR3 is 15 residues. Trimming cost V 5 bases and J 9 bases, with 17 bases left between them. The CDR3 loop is CASSPALGKGSPLHF. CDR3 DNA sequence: TGTGCCAGCAGTCCCGCCCTAGGTAAAGGTTCACCCCTCCACTTT.

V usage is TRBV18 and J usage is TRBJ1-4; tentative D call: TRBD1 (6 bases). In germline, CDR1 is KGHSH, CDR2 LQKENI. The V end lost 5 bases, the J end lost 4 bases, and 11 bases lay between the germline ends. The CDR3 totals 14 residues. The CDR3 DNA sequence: TGTGCCAGCTCAGGCAGGGGACGTAATGAAAAACTGTTTTTT. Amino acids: CASSGRGRNEKLFF.

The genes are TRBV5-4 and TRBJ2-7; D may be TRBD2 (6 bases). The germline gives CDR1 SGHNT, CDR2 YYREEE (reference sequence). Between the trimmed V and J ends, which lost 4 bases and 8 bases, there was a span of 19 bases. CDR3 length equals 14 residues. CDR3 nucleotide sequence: TGTGCCAGCAGCCATGCTAGCGCGCCTTTCAAGCAGTACTTC. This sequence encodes CASSHASAPFKQYF.

The CDR3 here is CASSLGASEKLFF. In DNA, the CDR3 is TGTGCCAGCAGCTTAGGGGCGAGTGAAAAACTGTTTTTT. The chain combines TRBV5-8 with TRBJ1-4, with TRBD1 as a possible D gene (5 bases). The V gene lost 2 bases and the J gene lost 7 bases, with 9 bases spanning the gap. The germline CDR1 and CDR2 sequences are SGHTS and YDEGEE. The CDR3 runs 13 residues.

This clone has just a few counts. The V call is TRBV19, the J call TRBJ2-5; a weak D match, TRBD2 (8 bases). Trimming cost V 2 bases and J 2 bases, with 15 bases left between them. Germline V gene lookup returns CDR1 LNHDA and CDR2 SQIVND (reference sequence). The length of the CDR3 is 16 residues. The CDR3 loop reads CASSISGGGRQETQYF. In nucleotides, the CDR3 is TGTGCCAGTAGTATATCGGGAGGGGGCCGGCAAGAGACCCAGTACTTC.

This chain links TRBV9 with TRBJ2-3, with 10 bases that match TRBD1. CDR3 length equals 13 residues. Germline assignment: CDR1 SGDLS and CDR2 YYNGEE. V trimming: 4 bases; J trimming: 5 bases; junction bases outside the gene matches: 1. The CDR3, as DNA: TGTGCCAGCAGCCGGGACAGGGGAGATACGCAGTATTTT. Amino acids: CASSRDRGDTQYF.

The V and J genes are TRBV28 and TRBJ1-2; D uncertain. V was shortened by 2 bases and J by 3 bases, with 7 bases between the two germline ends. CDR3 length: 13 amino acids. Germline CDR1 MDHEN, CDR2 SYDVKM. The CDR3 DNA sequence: TGTGCCAGCAGTTTAAGAGGCGACTATGGCTACACCTTC. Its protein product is CASSLRGDYGYTF.